Shown below are 8 T cell receptor beta chains from a single sample sequenced in a study of cytomegalovirus exposure and HLA in healthy donors. A multiplex PCR was run with 60 Vbeta primers and 13 Jbeta primers. Only in-frame clones appear in the TCRdb table, and some are missing; sequencing was by immunoSEQ multiplex PCR. The table shows around 110,000 clones, with around two thirds occurring only once. Sequenced: PBMCs. These receptors all stem from a woman aged 40-49 years in good health and CMV-seropositive.

The rearrangement uses TRBV6-5 and TRBJ2-2, with 8 bases aligning to TRBD2. Germline V gene sequence: CDR1 MNHEY, CDR2 SVGAGI. V lost 6 bases to trimming and J lost 8 bases; unmatched junction nucleotides: 8. CDR3 length: 14 amino acids. CDR3 sequence reads: CASRWAGGAGELFF. The DNA of the CDR3 is TGTGCCAGCAGGTGGGCGGGAGGAGCTGGGGAGCTGTTTTTT.

The table lists this clone with a count of one. The rearrangement links TRBV5-6 to TRBJ2-7, with 9 nucleotides matching TRBD1. V shed 0 bases, J shed 4 bases, and the junction held 8 bases outside the gene matches. The CDR3 runs to 16 residues. Germline CDR1 and CDR2: SGHDT and YYEEEE. The CDR3 sequence: CASSLAGGQGPYEQYF. DNA of the CDR3: TGTGCCAGCAGCTTGGCCGGAGGACAGGGGCCATACGAGCAGTACTTC.

The chain combines TRBV9 with TRBJ2-3; possible D gene TRBD1, 5 bases. CDR1 and CDR2 (germline): SGDLS, YYNGEE. The CDR3 has 14 amino acids. The V gene lost 4 bases and the J gene lost 0 bases, with 9 bases spanning the gap. DNA of the CDR3: TGTGCCAGCAGCCCCCGACAGAGCACAGATACGCAGTATTTT. It codes for CASSPRQSTDTQYF. The variable domain in full, completed from reference TRBV9 and TRBJ2-3, reads DSGVTQTPKHLITATGQRVTLRCSPRSGDLSVYWYQQSLDQGLQFLIQYYNGEERAKGNILERFSAQQFPDLHSELNLSSLELGDSALYFCASSPRQSTDTQYFGPGTRLTVL.

The rearrangement uses TRBV6-1 and TRBJ2-7; 10 positions match TRBD1. The CDR3 consists of 14 residues. V lost 4 bases to trimming and J lost 3 bases; unmatched junction nucleotides: 3. Germline values: CDR1 MNHNS, CDR2 SASEGT. The CDR3 reads CASSVGDRGYEQYF. CDR3 DNA sequence: TGTGCCAGCAGTGTTGGGGACAGGGGCTACGAGCAGTACTTC.

This clone has a handful of counts. The chain links TRBV4-1 to TRBJ2-7; no definite D call. CDR3 size: 14 residues. CDR1 and CDR2 from the germline V gene are MGHRA and YSYEKL. V was trimmed by 1 base and J by 9 bases, leaving 16 bases between them. CDR3 loop: CASSQGEVAYRQYF. CDR3 bases: TGCGCCAGCAGCCAAGGCGAGGTGGCCTACCGGCAGTACTTC.

Only one count was recorded for this clone. The chain uses TRBV25-1 and TRBJ1-1, with a tentative D call TRBD1 (5 bases). The CDR3 covers 13 residues. CDR1 is MGHDK and CDR2 is SYGVNS in the germline V gene. The germline V and J ends were trimmed by 6 bases and 1 base, with 9 bases remaining between them. The CDR3 coding sequence is TGTGCCAGCAGGACAGACCCGAACACTGAAGCTTTCTTT. It encodes CASRTDPNTEAFF.

The chain links TRBV6-5 to TRBJ1-3; D might be TRBD1 (6 bases). The CDR3 loop spans 16 amino acids. Between the trimmed V and J ends, which lost 2 bases and 4 bases, there was a span of 15 bases. Germline CDR1 and CDR2: MNHEY and SVGAGI. Here the CDR3 reads CASSYAPRGRGNTIYF. The CDR3 DNA reads TGTGCCAGCAGTTACGCCCCCAGGGGAAGGGGAAACACCATATATTTT.

This clone was counted only a few times. The chain recombines TRBV6-6 with TRBJ2-2, with 9 nucleotides matching TRBD2. This CDR3 spans 12 amino acids. Germline-derived CDR1 and CDR2 are MNHNY and SVGAGI (reference sequence). V dropped 6 bases and J dropped 14; count of bases not matched to a gene: 7. The CDR3, as DNA: TGTGCCAGCAGCCCCGATAGCGGGAGACTGTTTTTT. Protein sequence: CASSPDSGRLFF.